Listed below are T cell receptor beta chains from one sample, sequenced in a study of blood T cell repertoires in COVID-19. Sequencing used immunoSEQ multiplex PCR; TCRdb keeps in-frame clones, though not all of them. The repertoire holds 100,000 to 150,000 clones, with 80% to 90% as singletons. Sequencing input: PBMCs or T cells enriched from blood (not recorded which). The receptors here all came from a man between 35 and 55 years old with acute COVID-19. The CDR3 runs from the conserved cysteine through the conserved F or W. D genes are given only for firm matches. The size of a clone is reported for some rows only, either as once, few or many, or as a class for expanded clones.

CDR3 DNA	CDR3 protein	D gene	V gene	clone size	J gene
TGTGCCAGTAATGAGGAGACAGGGGGCGGTTTCGATGGCTACACCTTC	CASNEETGGGFDGYTF	TRBD1	TRBV19	NA	TRBJ1-2
TGTGCCAGCAGGCCGGGACAGGGGTTTGACGAGCAGTACTTC	CASRPGQGFDEQYF	TRBD1	TRBV7-9	NA	TRBJ2-7
TGTGCCAGCAGTACGACTAGCGGGCAAGAGACCCAGTACTTC	CASSTTSGQETQYF	TRBD2	TRBV2	NA	TRBJ2-5
TGTGCCAGCAGCTTTTCCAACTGGGAGACCCAGTACTTC	CASSFSNWETQYF	NA	TRBV11-2	NA	TRBJ2-5
TGTGCCAGCAGCCCAGGGGGCGAAGAGGCTCTCGGGCAGTTCTTC	CASSPGGEEALGQFF	TRBD1	TRBV28	NA	TRBJ2-1
TGTGCCAGCTCACCGGATCTTGACAGGGCTACTGAAGCTTTCTTT	CASSPDLDRATEAFF	TRBD1	TRBV18	NA	TRBJ1-1
TGTGCCAGTATCGGGACAGGCCCAAACACTGAAGCTTTCTTT	CASIGTGPNTEAFF	TRBD1	TRBV19	once	TRBJ1-1
TGTGCCAGCTCACCACGGGACAGGGGTAACACTGAAGCTTTCTTT	CASSPRDRGNTEAFF	TRBD1	TRBV18	NA	TRBJ1-1
TGTGCCAGCTCACCTGACAGGGTACATTCACCCCTCCACTTT	CASSPDRVHSPLHF	TRBD1	TRBV18	NA	TRBJ1-6
TGCGCCAGCAGCCCAGGGGGACCCGAGGGGGAGCTGTTTTTT	CASSPGGPEGELFF	TRBD1	TRBV5-1	NA	TRBJ2-2
TGTGCCACCATGGACAGGGGGAACTATGGCTACACCTTC	CATMDRGNYGYTF	TRBD1	TRBV28	NA	TRBJ1-2
TGTGCCAGCAGCCCCGGACAGGGCAATGGCTACACCTTC	CASSPGQGNGYTF	TRBD1	TRBV7-3	NA	TRBJ1-2
TGTGCCAGCAGCTTAGGTAGCGGGGACGCGACGCAGTATTTT	CASSLGSGDATQYF	TRBD2	TRBV7-3	NA	TRBJ2-3
TGTGCCAGCAGCCCGGGACTAGCATACAATGAGCAGTTCTTC	CASSPGLAYNEQFF	TRBD2	TRBV9	few	TRBJ2-1
TGCGCCAGCAGCTTAGGGACAGGCAATGAAGCTTTCTTT	CASSLGTGNEAFF	TRBD1	TRBV5-1	NA	TRBJ1-1
TGCGCCAGCAGCCTGGGACTAGCGGGAGGGGTTTACCAAGAGACCCAGTACTTC	CASSLGLAGGVYQETQYF	TRBD2	TRBV5-1	NA	TRBJ2-5
TGTGCCACCCGACAGGTGCCTCATAATTCACCCCTCCACTTT	CATRQVPHNSPLHF	NA	TRBV6-5	NA	TRBJ1-6
TGTGCCAGCAGTGTGCTTAGACAGGCAGGGGATACGCAGTATTTT	CASSVLRQAGDTQYF	NA	TRBV9	NA	TRBJ2-3
TGTGCCAGCAGCTTAGCTCCGGGGTATAATTCACCCCTCCACTTT	CASSLAPGYNSPLHF	NA	TRBV7-3	NA	TRBJ1-6
TGTGCCAGCACTGGTACAGCCCCTAATGAAAAACTGTTTTTT	CASTGTAPNEKLFF	NA	TRBV2	NA	TRBJ1-4
TGTGCCAGCAGCGATAGCCGGGACAGATTTTCCGGCTACACCTTC	CASSDSRDRFSGYTF	TRBD1	TRBV9	NA	TRBJ1-2
TGCAGTGCTCAGCAGGGGGGCGAGCAGTACTTC	CSAQQGGEQYF	NA	TRBV20-1	NA	TRBJ2-7
TGTGCCAGCAGCCAGGGGACTAGCGGGAGTGGCACAGATACGCAGTATTTT	CASSQGTSGSGTDTQYF	TRBD2	TRBV4-2	NA	TRBJ2-3
TGCAGTGCTAGTGGACAGGGTGCCTTGAGCTCCTACAATGAGCAGTTCTTC	CSASGQGALSSYNEQFF	TRBD1	TRBV20-1	NA	TRBJ2-1
TGCGCCAGCAGCTTGGGAGACTTTCAAGATACGCAGTATTTT	CASSLGDFQDTQYF	NA	TRBV5-1	NA	TRBJ2-3
TGTGCCAGCCGGATGGGGGGGGCGGGCCAAGAGACCCAGTACTTC	CASRMGGAGQETQYF	NA	TRBV3-1/TRBV3-2	once	TRBJ2-5
TGTGCCAGCAGCCCTGGGGCGGGGGCGTACCAAGAGACCCAGTACTTC	CASSPGAGAYQETQYF	NA	TRBV4-2	NA	TRBJ2-5
TGTGCCAGCAGCTCCGGGAGTATCACTGAAGCTTTCTTT	CASSSGSITEAFF	NA	TRBV5-4	NA	TRBJ1-1
TGTGCCAGCAGTGCATCCGGGTCCCTATCCTACGAGCAGTACTTC	CASSASGSLSYEQYF	NA	TRBV2	NA	TRBJ2-7
TGTGCCAGCAGGGGGGCAAAAGAGACCCAGTACTTC	CASRGAKETQYF	NA	TRBV6-5	few	TRBJ2-5
TGTGCCAGCTCACCAGGACAGGGTATCGTAGGCTACACCTTC	CASSPGQGIVGYTF	TRBD1	TRBV18	NA	TRBJ1-2
TGTGCCAGCAGCAGACGCCCGGAGAGGGGGCAAGAGACCCAGTACTTC	CASSRRPERGQETQYF	NA	TRBV7-6	once	TRBJ2-5
TGTGCCAGCAGTCCTCAACAGGGGGCCTATGGCTACACCTTC	CASSPQQGAYGYTF	TRBD1	TRBV28	few	TRBJ1-2
TGCAGCGTTGACAGCGAGAGGGGGTACGAGACCCAGTACTTC	CSVDSERGYETQYF	NA	TRBV29-1	once	TRBJ2-5
TGTGCCAGCAGACCACAGTCGGATACGCAGTATTTT	CASRPQSDTQYF	NA	TRBV28	NA	TRBJ2-3
TGTGCCAGCAGCTCCCTCGGCGGGGCGGGCACAGATACGCAGTATTTT	CASSSLGGAGTDTQYF	NA	TRBV9	NA	TRBJ2-3
TGTGCCAGCAGTCGTCGGGCAGGCCCGGGGACTGAAGCTTTCTTT	CASSRRAGPGTEAFF	NA	TRBV7-2	NA	TRBJ1-1
TGTGCCAGCTCACCACCGGGGGGGCTCTCCTACAATGAGCAGTTCTTC	CASSPPGGLSYNEQFF	NA	TRBV18	NA	TRBJ2-1
TGTGCCAGCAGTTCCGGACAGGGCGGCCGTCAGCCCCAGCATTTT	CASSSGQGGRQPQHF	TRBD1	TRBV6-5	NA	TRBJ1-5
TGCGCCAGCAGCCAACCTCTGGGAGGGGAAAAACTGTTTTTT	CASSQPLGGEKLFF	NA	TRBV4-1	NA	TRBJ1-4
TGTGCCACCAGTGATCGGAGGGAAGAGACCCAGTACTTC	CATSDRREETQYF	NA	TRBV24-1	NA	TRBJ2-5
TGTGCCAGCAGTTCCGGGACAGGGGGAAATTCACCCCTCCACTTT	CASSSGTGGNSPLHF	TRBD1	TRBV27	few	TRBJ1-6
TGTGCCAGCAGCCTATCGACTCCCCTTTTAAGTGAAGCTTTCTTT	CASSLSTPLLSEAFF	NA	TRBV6-5	NA	TRBJ1-1
TGTGCCAGCAGTATTACACCAGCGGATGGCTACACCTTC	CASSITPADGYTF	NA	TRBV6-5	once	TRBJ1-2
TGTGCCAGCAGGACTACAGGGGGGAACACTGAAGCTTTCTTT	CASRTTGGNTEAFF	TRBD1	TRBV6-5	once	TRBJ1-1
TGCAGTGCGGGTGGGGAGAATACGCAGTATTTT	CSAGGENTQYF	NA	TRBV20-1	NA	TRBJ2-3
TGCGCCAGCAGCTCGACTAGCGGGGCCATTCTAAGCACAGATACGCAGTATTTT	CASSSTSGAILSTDTQYF	TRBD2	TRBV5-1	NA	TRBJ2-3
TGCGCCAGCAGTGGGGCTATGGGGTACAATGAGCAGTTCTTC	CASSGAMGYNEQFF	NA	TRBV5-1	NA	TRBJ2-1
TGTGCCAGTAGGAATACAGGGGGAAGCGGTGGCTACACCTTC	CASRNTGGSGGYTF	TRBD1	TRBV19	few	TRBJ1-2
TGTGCCAGCAGCCAAGATTACATCATCCAGGGGCTACGGAACACTGAAGCTTTCTTT	CASSQDYIIQGLRNTEAFF	NA	TRBV14	NA	TRBJ1-1
TGTGCCAGCGCAGCTCAGGGGGCTAGCGCTGAAGCTTTCTTT	CASAAQGASAEAFF	TRBD1	TRBV25-1	NA	TRBJ1-1
TGTGCCAACGGGGTCTTACGGGTTGAGGCTTTCTTT	CANGVLRVEAFF	NA	TRBV21-1	NA	TRBJ1-1
TGTGCCAGCAGCTTAGGTACAGGGGCCCTTTCCTACGAGCAGTACTTC	CASSLGTGALSYEQYF	TRBD1	TRBV7-8	NA	TRBJ2-7
TGTGCCAGCTCACCGGCGGCAGATGGAAACACCATATATTTT	CASSPAADGNTIYF	NA	TRBV18	NA	TRBJ1-3
TGTGCCAGCAGCGCCGTTACTAGCGCAGATACGCAGTATTTT	CASSAVTSADTQYF	TRBD2	TRBV11-2	NA	TRBJ2-3
TGTGCCAGCAGCTGGACAGCGAACACCGGGGAGCTGTTTTTT	CASSWTANTGELFF	NA	TRBV7-9	NA	TRBJ2-2
TGTGCCAGCAGCTTGGGACTAGTGACAGATACGCAGTATTTT	CASSLGLVTDTQYF	TRBD2	TRBV7-3	NA	TRBJ2-3
TGTGCCAGCAGCCCACAGGGCGCACGGGAGACCCAGTACTTC	CASSPQGARETQYF	NA	TRBV7-2	NA	TRBJ2-5